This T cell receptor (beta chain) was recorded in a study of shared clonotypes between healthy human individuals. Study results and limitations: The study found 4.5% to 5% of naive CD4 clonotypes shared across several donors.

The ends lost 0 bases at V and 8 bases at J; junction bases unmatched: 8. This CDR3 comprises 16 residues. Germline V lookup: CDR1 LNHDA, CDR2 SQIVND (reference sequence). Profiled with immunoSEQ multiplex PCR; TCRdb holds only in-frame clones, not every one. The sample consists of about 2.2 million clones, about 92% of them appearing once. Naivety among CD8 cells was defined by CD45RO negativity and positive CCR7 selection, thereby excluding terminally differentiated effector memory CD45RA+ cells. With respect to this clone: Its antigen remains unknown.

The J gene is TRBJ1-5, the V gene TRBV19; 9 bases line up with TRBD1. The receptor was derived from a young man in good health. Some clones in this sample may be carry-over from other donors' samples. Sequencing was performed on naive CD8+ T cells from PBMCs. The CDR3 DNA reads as TGTGCCAGTAGTATAGATCTTTTGACAGGGGGTAAGCCCCAGCATTTT. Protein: CASSIDLLTGGKPQHF.